The source of this T cell receptor (beta chain) is a study of response to subunit inactivated influenza vaccine. Overall study results and limits: Each seasonal influenza vaccination recruits few new T cells, the authors suggested.

This clonotype was counted at least ten times. Its antigen remains unknown. TCRdb ran MiXCR on the RT-PCR reads and lists one entry per CDR3 protein. This table has approximately 310,000 distinct CDR3 sequences, 20% to 25% appearing once. The specimen comprised PBMCs from blood, sampled about 20 months after vaccination. This clonotype originated in a man aged 45 to 75 who received an inactivated influenza vaccine.

The CDR3 nucleotides are TGCGCCAGCAGCCATTTACTAGCGGACCCAAGAAGAGGGGTTTACGAGCAGTACTTC. Residues: CASSHLLADPRRGVYEQYF. This rearrangement joins TRBV4-1 to TRBJ2-7; 8 bases are shared with TRBD2. The CDR3 consists of 19 residues. With V trimmed by 3 bases and J by 4 bases, 20 bases remained unmatched. Germline loops: CDR1 MGHRA, CDR2 YSYEKL.